This TCR beta chain was retrieved from a study of CD8+CD57+ T cells in acquired aplastic anemia (dated by TCRdb to the late 2010s). Regarding the research as a whole: DNA extracted from sorted CD4+ and CD8+ cells had a mean of around 3.3 ug, with a range of roughly 0.17 to 27.4 ug. Beyond this particular receptor, the publication reports: CD8+ Simpson's diversity did not differ significantly between patients and healthy controls (P=0.060). Although twenty-nine CD8+ CDR3 sequences were shared by patients and controls, these sequences appeared highly expressed in patients and within the immunodominant clones of patients.

In this study, sorted CD4+ and CD8+ T cells from the blood of healthy subjects and of severe aplastic anemia patients had their TCR repertoires deep-sequenced. Ficoll-Paque density gradient centrifugation was used to isolate peripheral blood mononuclear cells. Before DNA was extracted, CD4+ and CD8+ T cells were sorted using either FACS or magnetic beads. Profiling of TCR beta VDJ combinations and CDR3 sequences used genomic DNA as the template. TCR repertoire sequencing was run on an Illumina HiSeq 2000. As for the original processing: Repertoire assessment relied on Simpson's diversity index, CDR3 size and DJ length profiles, and TRBV/TRBJ rearrangement plots. The immunodominant clone was defined as the most abundant DNA sequence in deep sequencing data. CDR3 amino acid sequences were screened for sharing across subjects and compared with published repertoires and the VDJdb database. TCRdb passed the public sequencing reads through fastp at Q25 and MiXCR, retaining productive beta sequences. Rows are combined by CDR3 protein, so each entry shows the most common genes and DNA. The V and J calls were determined by TCRdb, not by the authors. The table for this sample lists about 190,000 distinct CDR3 sequences; roughly 64% of them were counted only once. The leading ten clones occupy just over 45% of the sample.

CDR3 length: 13 amino acids, cysteine to phenylalanine. Here the CDR3 DNA is all that survives: 39 bases in frame from base 1. In the germline V gene, CDR1 corresponds to SGDLS and CDR2 to YYNGEE. Regarding this clonotype: Its specific antigen is unknown. The junction does not match germline at one end; this may be a read error.

The chain was built from TRBV9 and TRBJ2-2, with 9 central nucleotides matching TRBD2. This receptor was identified in a human donor with severe aplastic anemia or a healthy control (not recorded which). The specimen sequenced was sorted CD4+, CD8+, or CD8+CD57+ T cells (not recorded which) from PBMCs. The encoded CDR3 is CASSPRVAGELSF. The DNA reads TGTGCCAGCAGCCCCCGGGTAGCGGGGGAGCTGTCTTTT. Reference TRBV9 and TRBJ2-2 genes cover what lies past the CDR3, so the full variable domain is DSGVTQTPKHLITATGQRVTLRCSPRSGDLSVYWYQQSLDQGLQFLIQYYNGEERAKGNILERFSAQQFPDLHSELNLSSLELGDSALYFCASSPRVAGELSFGEGSRLTVL.